These 23 T cell receptor beta chains share one sample of origin, sequenced in a study of T cells in Graves' hyperthyroidism and ophthalmopathy. The TCR beta CDR3 regions underwent amplification using RNA transcripts as the source. Using the HTBI primer set, a first-round RT-PCR was run on the TCR CDR3. MiXCR, run by TCRdb on the multiplex PCR reads, gives a single entry per CDR3 protein. The repertoire holds hundreds of thousands of distinct CDR3 sequences, with 16% as singletons. The source material was blood. Receptors originate from a woman aged 18-29 years with Graves' hyperthyroidism.

This clonotype has a handful of counts. This chain links TRBV27 with TRBJ2-3, with 8 positions matching TRBD1. The CDR3 is 15 amino acids. Germline values: CDR1 MNHEY, CDR2 SMNVEV (reference sequence). V was clipped by 3 bases and J by 4 bases; unmatched bases: 6. DNA of the CDR3: TGTGCCAGCAGTTTCAGGCAGGGGGCAGCAGATACGCAGTATTTT. It yields the protein CASSFRQGAADTQYF.

This clonotype showed up many times. V is TRBV6-1 and J is TRBJ2-7, with TRBD1 matching 11 bases. The CDR3 has 16 residues. Germline lookup yields CDR1 MNHNS and CDR2 SASEGT. V lost 6 bases to trimming and J lost 5 bases; unmatched junction nucleotides: 12. The CDR3 region has the DNA TGTGCCAGCAGCCCCTCTCGGACAGGGGGCAGGGACGAGCAGTACTTC. Protein product: CASSPSRTGGRDEQYF.

Ten or more counts support this clonotype. The chain joins TRBV3-1 to TRBJ2-5, with 7 positions matching TRBD2. After removal of 0 bases from V and 0 bases from J, the junction contained 7 bases not matched to a gene. The CDR3 covers 17 residues. Germline V CDR1 and CDR2: LGHDT, YNNKEL (reference sequence). The CDR3 bases are TGTGCCAGCAGCCAAGATGGGAGGGTAATGGACCAAGAGACCCAGTACTTC. Its translation: CASSQDGRVMDQETQYF.

V gene TRBV4-3 combines with J gene TRBJ1-1; no reliable D call. The CDR3 extends over 16 amino acids. Germline V gives CDR1 LGHNA, CDR2 YSLEER. V was trimmed by 0 bases and J by 1 base, leaving 12 bases between them. CDR3 bases: TGCGCCAGCAGCCAAGATTGGTTCCGGAAGAACACTGAAGCTTTCTTT. This codes for CASSQDWFRKNTEAFF.

There are many counts of this clonotype. V and J are TRBV27 and TRBJ1-1, with a weak D call TRBD1 (5 bases). Germline V gives CDR1 MNHEY, CDR2 SMNVEV (reference sequence). The length of the CDR3 is 17 residues. The V and J ends lost 3 bases and 1 base respectively, with 18 bases between them. CDR3 sequence reads: CASSLGSPGRPNTEAFF. The CDR3, as DNA: TGTGCCAGCAGTTTGGGGAGTCCGGGACGGCCGAACACTGAAGCTTTCTTT.

This clonotype was observed a few times. The CDR3 region has the DNA TGTGCCAGCAGTACCGGGACCGGGGAGCAAAAACTGTTTTTT. It codes for CASSTGTGEQKLFF. The rearrangement uses TRBV6-1 and TRBJ1-4; TRBD1 is a possible D gene (5 bases). Between the trimmed V and J ends, which lost 5 bases and 9 bases, there was a span of 16 bases. The CDR3 spans 14 residues. The germline V gene encodes CDR1 MNHNS and CDR2 SASEGT.

The rearrangement joins TRBV10-3 to TRBJ2-5, with TRBD2 as a possible D gene (5 bases). CDR1 ENHRY and CDR2 SYGVKD come from the germline V gene. This CDR3 region has 14 residues. Trimming pared 3 bases from V and 5 bases from J, leaving 13 bases between. The CDR3 protein is CAISEVGSGETQYF. The CDR3 DNA sequence: TGTGCCATCAGTGAAGTGGGCTCGGGGGAGACCCAGTACTTC.

This clonotype was counted ten times or more. The V call is TRBV20-1, the J call TRBJ1-1; unclear D gene. Trimming removed 0 bases from V and 11 bases from J, with 13 bases in between. The CDR3 contains 12 residues. Germline V gives CDR1 DFQATT, CDR2 SNEGSKA (reference sequence). CDR3 protein: CSARDNGQPAFF. In DNA form, the CDR3 reads TGCAGTGCTAGAGATAATGGGCAGCCGGCTTTCTTT.

This chain links TRBV20-1 with TRBJ2-1; 12 bases are shared with TRBD2. The V gene end was trimmed by 2 bases and the J gene end by 4 bases; junction bases not matched to a gene: 3. This CDR3 has 15 amino acids. The germline CDR1 and CDR2 sequences are DFQATT and SNEGSKA (reference sequence). The CDR3 bases are TGCAGTGCTAGAAGGACTAGCGGGACTTACAATGAGCAGTTCTTC. The encoded protein is CSARRTSGTYNEQFF.

This clonotype was counted ten times or more. The J gene is TRBJ2-3, the V gene TRBV12-3 or TRBV12-4; 9 bases line up with TRBD2. Germline trimming cut 4 bases from V and 4 bases from J; bases unmatched to any gene: 6. There are 15 residues in the CDR3. The CDR3 here is CASSSGLAGPDTQYF. DNA of the CDR3: TGTGCCAGCAGTTCGGGACTAGCCGGTCCAGATACGCAGTATTTT.

This clonotype showed up many times. This chain uses TRBV2 with TRBJ2-7, with TRBD1 matching over 8 bases. The CDR3 sequence is 13 residues long. Germline CDR1 reads SNHLY; CDR2 reads FYNNEI. Germline trimming cut 6 bases from V and 4 bases from J; bases unmatched to any gene: 5. The CDR3 reads CASSGQGLYEQYF. CDR3 in DNA: TGTGCCAGCAGCGGACAGGGCCTGTACGAGCAGTACTTC.

This clonotype came up once. The V gene is TRBV2, the J gene TRBJ2-7, with 8 bases aligning to TRBD1. Germline-derived CDR1 and CDR2 are SNHLY and FYNNEI. V gave up 0 bases and J gave up 5 bases; unmatched junction bases: 6. The CDR3 totals 15 residues. CDR3 loop: CASSEAPRGLDEQYF. CDR3 DNA: TGTGCCAGCAGTGAAGCCCCCAGGGGGCTCGACGAGCAGTACTTC.

In this sample, this clonotype turned up once. The rearrangement uses TRBV5-6 and TRBJ2-1, with D tentatively TRBD2 (6 bases). V lost 3 bases and J 10 bases, leaving 14 bases between the germline ends. The germline gives CDR1 SGHDT, CDR2 YYEEEE. This CDR3 has 13 amino acids. CDR3 protein: CASSWVGEAEQFF. CDR3 DNA: TGTGCCAGCAGCTGGGTCGGGGAGGCGGAGCAGTTCTTC. The entire variable domain, with the rest obtained from reference TRBV5-6 and TRBJ2-1, is as follows: DAGVTQSPTHLIKTRGQQVTLRCSPKSGHDTVSWYQQALGQGPQFIFQYYEEEERQRGNFPDRFSGHQFPNYSSELNVNALLLGDSALYLCASSWVGEAEQFFGPGTRLTVL.

This clonotype appeared many times. The J gene is TRBJ2-3, the V gene TRBV20-1; 10 bases fit TRBD2. Germline trimming cut 3 bases from V and 0 bases from J; bases unmatched to any gene: 9. Germline-derived CDR1 and CDR2 are DFQATT and SNEGSKA (reference sequence). The CDR3 is made up of 17 amino acids. CDR3 nucleotides: TGCAGTGCTAGCGCTAGCGGGGGAAGATCTAGCACAGATACGCAGTATTTT. Translating gives CSASASGGRSSTDTQYF.

The rearrangement joins TRBV5-1 to TRBJ2-3, with a tentative D call TRBD1 (6 bases). This CDR3 spans 14 amino acids. Germline CDR1 and CDR2: SGHRS and YFSETQ. V was clipped by 1 base and J by 5 bases, with 11 bases between them. CDR3 nucleotides: TGCGCCAGCAGCTTGTCTCAGGGGATAGATACGCAGTATTTT. It specifies CASSLSQGIDTQYF.

The chain uses TRBV18 and TRBJ2-7, with TRBD1 identical over 9 bases. In germline, CDR1 is KGHSH, CDR2 LQKENI. V shed 2 bases, J shed 0 bases, and the junction held 8 bases outside the gene matches. This CDR3 comprises 17 residues. The CDR3 reads CASSPGVGQGSSYEQYF. CDR3 coding DNA: TGTGCCAGCTCACCAGGGGTAGGACAGGGGAGCTCCTACGAGCAGTACTTC.

This clonotype was counted at least ten times. The chain recombines TRBV20-1 with TRBJ2-5; TRBD2 aligns across 8 bases. V trimming: 3 bases; J trimming: 5 bases; junction bases outside the gene matches: 2. CDR3 size: 12 residues. CDR1 is DFQATT and CDR2 is SNEGSKA in the germline V gene (reference sequence). The CDR3 here is CSASPGGETQYF. For the CDR3, the DNA is TGCAGTGCTAGTCCGGGGGGGGAGACCCAGTACTTC.

This clonotype was seen many times. The chain joins TRBV18 to TRBJ2-7; D possibly corresponds to TRBD2 (5 bases). Germline assignment: CDR1 KGHSH and CDR2 LQKENI. This CDR3 spans 11 amino acids. V gave up 4 bases and J gave up 5 bases, with 6 bases separating them. CDR3 coding DNA: TGTGCCAGCTCACACGGGAACGAGCAGTACTTC. The encoded protein is CASSHGNEQYF.

In its sample, this clonotype was seen a few times. The rearrangement joins TRBV28 to TRBJ2-5, with no clear D. Germline V lookup: CDR1 MDHEN, CDR2 SYDVKM. The CDR3 is made up of 16 amino acids. The V end lost 6 bases, the J end lost 0 bases, and 17 bases lay between the germline ends. CDR3 residues: CASRTIVHINQETQYF. For the CDR3, the DNA is TGTGCCAGCAGAACGATAGTCCATATCAACCAAGAGACCCAGTACTTC.

This clonotype was counted ten times or more. The genes are TRBV15 and TRBJ1-2, with D unresolved. The ends were cut back, 1 base at V and 8 bases at J, with 14 bases in the middle. Germline loops: CDR1 LNHNV, CDR2 YYDKDF (reference sequence). CDR3 length equals 14 residues. CDR3 nucleotide sequence: TGTGCCACCAGCAGAGTCCCCGTGGCTTCCGGCTACACCTTC. This translates into CATSRVPVASGYTF.

The chain uses TRBV12-3 or TRBV12-4 and TRBJ1-5, with D perhaps matching TRBD1 (5 bases). The CDR3 extends over 15 amino acids. V lost 6 bases, J lost 3 bases, and 15 bases lay in between. The CDR3, as DNA: TGTGCCAGCAGGCCTCCAGGGCCCCCCAATCAGCCCCAGCATTTT. Translated, it gives CASRPPGPPNQPQHF.

For this clonotype: This could be a read error, since a much larger clone is one nucleotide away. This chain connects TRBV3-1 to TRBJ2-7, with a tentative D call TRBD2 (5 bases). Trimming pared 1 base from V and 6 bases from J, leaving 16 bases between. CDR3 length: 15 amino acids. Germline values: CDR1 LGHDT, CDR2 YNNKEL (reference sequence). The CDR3 region has the DNA TGTGCCAGCAGCCAAGGCTCTGAGGGATCTGGCGAGCAGTACTTC. Its protein is CASSQGSEGSGEQYF.

The chain employs TRBV28 and TRBJ2-3, with D unresolved. Germline CDR1 MDHEN, CDR2 SYDVKM. The CDR3 consists of 12 residues. V was cut by 2 bases and J by 5 bases, with 5 bases left in between. CDR3 region: CASSLNLDTQYF. DNA for the CDR3: TGTGCCAGCAGTTTAAACTTAGATACGCAGTATTTT. Combining the CDR3 with reference TRBV28 and TRBJ2-3 gives the whole variable domain DVKVTQSSRYLVKRTGEKVFLECVQDMDHENMFWYRQDPGLGLRLIYFSYDVKMKEKGDIPEGYSVSREKKERFSLILESASTNQTSMYLCASSLNLDTQYFGPGTRLTVL.